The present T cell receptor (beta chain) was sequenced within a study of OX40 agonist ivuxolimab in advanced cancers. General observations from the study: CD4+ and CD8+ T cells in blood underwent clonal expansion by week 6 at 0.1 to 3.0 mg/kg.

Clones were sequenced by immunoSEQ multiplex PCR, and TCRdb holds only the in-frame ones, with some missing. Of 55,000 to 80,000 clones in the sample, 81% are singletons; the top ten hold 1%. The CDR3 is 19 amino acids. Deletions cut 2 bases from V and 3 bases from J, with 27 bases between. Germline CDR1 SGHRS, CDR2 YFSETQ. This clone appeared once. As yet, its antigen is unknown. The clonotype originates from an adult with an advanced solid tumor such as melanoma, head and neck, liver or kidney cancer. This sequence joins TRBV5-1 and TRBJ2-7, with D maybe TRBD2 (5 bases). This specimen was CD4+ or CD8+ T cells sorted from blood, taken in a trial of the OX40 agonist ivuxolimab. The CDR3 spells CASSFGDHPGRRSNYEQYF. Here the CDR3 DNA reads TGCGCCAGCAGCTTCGGGGATCACCCGGGGAGAAGATCGAACTACGAGCAGTACTTC.